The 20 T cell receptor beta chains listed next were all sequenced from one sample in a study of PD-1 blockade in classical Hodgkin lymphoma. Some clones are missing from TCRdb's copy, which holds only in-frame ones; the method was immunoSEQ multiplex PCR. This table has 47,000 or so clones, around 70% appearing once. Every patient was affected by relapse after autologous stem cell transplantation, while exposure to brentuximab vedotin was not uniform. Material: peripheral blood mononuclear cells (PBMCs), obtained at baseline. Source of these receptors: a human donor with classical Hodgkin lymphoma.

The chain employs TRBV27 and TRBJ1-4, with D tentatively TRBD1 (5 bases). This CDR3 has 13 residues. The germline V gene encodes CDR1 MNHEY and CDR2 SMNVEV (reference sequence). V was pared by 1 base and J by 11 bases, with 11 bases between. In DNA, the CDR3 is TGTGCCAGCAGTTTATTCCCCGACAGTAAACTGTTTTTT. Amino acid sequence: CASSLFPDSKLFF.

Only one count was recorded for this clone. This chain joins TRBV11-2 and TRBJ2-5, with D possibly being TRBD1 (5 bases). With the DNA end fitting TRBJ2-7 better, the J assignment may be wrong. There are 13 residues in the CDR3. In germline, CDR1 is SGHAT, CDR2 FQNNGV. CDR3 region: CASVEQGSYEQYF. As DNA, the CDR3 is TGTGCCAGCGTCGAGCAGGGCTCCTACGAGCAGTACTTC.

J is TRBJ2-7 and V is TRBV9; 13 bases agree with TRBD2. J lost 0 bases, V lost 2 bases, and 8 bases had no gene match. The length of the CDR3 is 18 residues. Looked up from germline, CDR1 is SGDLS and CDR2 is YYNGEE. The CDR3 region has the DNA TGTGCCAGCAGCGTCACCGGGACTAGCGGGGCTAGCTCCTACGAGCAGTACTTC. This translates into CASSVTGTSGASSYEQYF.

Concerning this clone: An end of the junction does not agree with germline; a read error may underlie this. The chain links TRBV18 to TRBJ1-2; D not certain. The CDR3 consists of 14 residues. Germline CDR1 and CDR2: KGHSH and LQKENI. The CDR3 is CASSPPGANYGHTF. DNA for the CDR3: TGTGCCAGCTCACCACCGGGAGCTAACTATGGCCACACCTTC.

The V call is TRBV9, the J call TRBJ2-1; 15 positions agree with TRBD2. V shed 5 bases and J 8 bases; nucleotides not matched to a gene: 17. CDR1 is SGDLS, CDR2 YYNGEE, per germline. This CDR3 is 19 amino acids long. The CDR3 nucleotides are TGTGCCAGCAGTTCCCGGACTAGCGGGAGGGCCAGTTCGATAGATGAGCAGTTCTTC. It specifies CASSSRTSGRASSIDEQFF.

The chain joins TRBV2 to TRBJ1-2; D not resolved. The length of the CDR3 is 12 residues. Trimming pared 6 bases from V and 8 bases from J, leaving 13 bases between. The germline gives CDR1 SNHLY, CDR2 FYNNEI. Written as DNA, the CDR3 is TGTGCCAGCAGGGAGGCGGCTCGGGGCTACACCTTC. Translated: CASREAARGYTF.

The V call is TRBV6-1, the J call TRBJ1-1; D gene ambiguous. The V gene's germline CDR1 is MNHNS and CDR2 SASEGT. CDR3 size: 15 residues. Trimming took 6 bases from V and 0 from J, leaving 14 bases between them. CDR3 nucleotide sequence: TGTGCCAGCAGCGAGACCCAGGTTTTGAACACTGAAGCTTTCTTT. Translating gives CASSETQVLNTEAFF.

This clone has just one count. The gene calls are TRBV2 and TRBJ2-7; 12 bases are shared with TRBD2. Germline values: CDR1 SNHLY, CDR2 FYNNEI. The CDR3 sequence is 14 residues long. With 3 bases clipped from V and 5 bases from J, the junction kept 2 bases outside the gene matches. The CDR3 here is CASSDTSGGNEQYF. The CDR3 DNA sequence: TGTGCCAGCAGTGACACTAGCGGGGGGAACGAGCAGTACTTC.

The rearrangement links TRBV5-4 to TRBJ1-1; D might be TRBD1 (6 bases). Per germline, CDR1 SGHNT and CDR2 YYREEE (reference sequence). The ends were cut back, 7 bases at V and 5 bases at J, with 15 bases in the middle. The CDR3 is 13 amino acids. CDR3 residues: CASGRQGITEAFF. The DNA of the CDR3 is TGTGCCAGCGGCAGGCAGGGGATAACTGAAGCTTTCTTT.

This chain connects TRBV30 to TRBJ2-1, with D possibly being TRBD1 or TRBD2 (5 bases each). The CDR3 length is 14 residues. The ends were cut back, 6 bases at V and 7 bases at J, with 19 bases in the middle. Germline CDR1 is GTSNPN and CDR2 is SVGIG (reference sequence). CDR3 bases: TGTGCCTGCAGAGGTATCCAGGGACGGAATGAGCAGTTCTTC. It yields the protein CACRGIQGRNEQFF.

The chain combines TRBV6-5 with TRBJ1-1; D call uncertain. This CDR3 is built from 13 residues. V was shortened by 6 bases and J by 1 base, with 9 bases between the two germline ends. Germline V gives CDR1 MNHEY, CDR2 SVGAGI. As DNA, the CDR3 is TGTGCCAGCAGCCTAGGACGGAACACTGAAGCTTTCTTT. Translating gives CASSLGRNTEAFF.

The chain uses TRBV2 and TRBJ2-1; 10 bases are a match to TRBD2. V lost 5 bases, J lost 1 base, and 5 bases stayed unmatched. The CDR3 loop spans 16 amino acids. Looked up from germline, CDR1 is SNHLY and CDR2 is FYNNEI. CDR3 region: CASSLLAGASYNEQFF. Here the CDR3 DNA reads TGTGCCAGCAGTCTTCTAGCGGGGGCGTCCTACAATGAGCAGTTCTTC. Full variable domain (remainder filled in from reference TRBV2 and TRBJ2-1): EPEVTQTPSHQVTQMGQEVILRCVPISNHLYFYWYRQILGQKVEFLVSFYNNEISEKSEIFDDQFSVERPDGSNFTLKIRSTKLEDSAMYFCASSLLAGASYNEQFFGPGTRLTVL.

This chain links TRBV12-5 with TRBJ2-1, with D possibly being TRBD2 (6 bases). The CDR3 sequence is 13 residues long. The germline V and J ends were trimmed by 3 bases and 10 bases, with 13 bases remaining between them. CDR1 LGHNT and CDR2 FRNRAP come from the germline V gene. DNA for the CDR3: TGTGCTAGTGGTTTCTCTAGCGTCAAAGAGCAGTTCTTC. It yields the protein CASGFSSVKEQFF.

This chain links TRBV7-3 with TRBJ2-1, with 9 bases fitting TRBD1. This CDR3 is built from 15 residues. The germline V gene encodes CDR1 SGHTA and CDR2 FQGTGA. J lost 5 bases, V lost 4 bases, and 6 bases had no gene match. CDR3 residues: CASSSDRGSNNEQFF. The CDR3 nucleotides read TGTGCCAGCAGCTCGGACAGGGGTAGTAACAATGAGCAGTTCTTC.

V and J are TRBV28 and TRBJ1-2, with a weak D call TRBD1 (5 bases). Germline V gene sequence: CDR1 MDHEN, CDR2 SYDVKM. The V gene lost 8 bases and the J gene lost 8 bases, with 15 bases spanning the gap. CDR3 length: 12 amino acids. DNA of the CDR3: TGTGCCAGCGGAGTTCCCCAGGGAGGCTACACCTTC. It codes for CASGVPQGGYTF.

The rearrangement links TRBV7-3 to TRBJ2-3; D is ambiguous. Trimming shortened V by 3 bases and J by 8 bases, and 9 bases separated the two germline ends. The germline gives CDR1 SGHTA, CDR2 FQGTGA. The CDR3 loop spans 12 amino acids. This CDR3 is CASSLEPGTQYF. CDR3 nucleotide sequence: TGTGCCAGCAGCTTGGAGCCTGGTACGCAGTATTTT.

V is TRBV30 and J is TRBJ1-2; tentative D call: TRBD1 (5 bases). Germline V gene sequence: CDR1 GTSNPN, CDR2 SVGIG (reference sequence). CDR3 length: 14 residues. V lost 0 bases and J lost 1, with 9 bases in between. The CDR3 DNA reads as TGTGCCTGGAGTGTAGAGGGACTTAACTATGGCTACACCTTC. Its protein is CAWSVEGLNYGYTF. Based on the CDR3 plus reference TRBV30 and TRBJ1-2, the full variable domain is SQTIHQWPATLVQPVGSPLSLECTVEGTSNPNLYWYRQAAGRGLQLLFYSVGIGQISSEVPQNLSASRPQDRQFILSSKKLLLSDSGFYLCAWSVEGLNYGYTFGSGTRLTVV.

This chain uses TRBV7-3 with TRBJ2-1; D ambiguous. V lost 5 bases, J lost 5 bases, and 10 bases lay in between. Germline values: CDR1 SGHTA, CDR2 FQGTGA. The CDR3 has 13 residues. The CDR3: CASSMDGNNEQFF. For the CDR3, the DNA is TGTGCCAGCAGCATGGACGGCAACAATGAGCAGTTCTTC. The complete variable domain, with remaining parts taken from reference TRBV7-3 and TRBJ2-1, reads GAGVSQTPSNKVTEKGKYVELRCDPISGHTALYWYRQSLGQGPEFLIYFQGTGAADDSGLPNDRFFAVRPEGSVSTLKIQRTERGDSAVYLCASSMDGNNEQFFGPGTRLTVL.

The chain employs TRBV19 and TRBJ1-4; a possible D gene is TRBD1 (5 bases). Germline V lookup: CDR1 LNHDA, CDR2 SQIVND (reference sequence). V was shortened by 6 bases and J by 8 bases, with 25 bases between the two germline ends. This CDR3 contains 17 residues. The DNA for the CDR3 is TGTGCCAGTAGCCGAACTTTGAGGGCGCGGGGGAGCGAAAAACTGTTTTTT. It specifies CASSRTLRARGSEKLFF. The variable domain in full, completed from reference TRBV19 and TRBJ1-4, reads DGGITQSPKYLFRKEGQNVTLSCEQNLNHDAMYWYRQDPGQGLRLIYYSQIVNDFQKGDIAEGYSVSREKKESFPLTVTSAQKNPTAFYLCASSRTLRARGSEKLFFGSGTQLSVL.

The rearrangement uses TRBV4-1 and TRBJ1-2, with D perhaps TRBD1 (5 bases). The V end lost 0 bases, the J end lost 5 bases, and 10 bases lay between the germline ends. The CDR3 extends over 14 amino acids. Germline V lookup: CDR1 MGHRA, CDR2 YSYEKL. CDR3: CASSQERGGYGYTF. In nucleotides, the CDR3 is TGCGCCAGCAGCCAAGAAAGGGGAGGGTATGGCTACACCTTC.